This TCR beta chain was sequenced during a study of T cell responses to AZD1222 COVID-19 vaccine. Study results and limitations: Seropositive status at baseline applied to only six AZD1222 recipients.

With respect to this clone: Its antigen is currently unknown.

Clones were read by immunoSEQ multiplex PCR, and TCRdb kept only the in-frame ones, dropping some. The sample includes under 60,000 clones, approximately 79% of them seen just once. The V end lost 6 bases, the J end lost 8 bases, and 17 bases lay between the germline ends. The CDR3 covers 14 residues. From germline, CDR1 is ENHRY and CDR2 SYGVKD. The rearrangement links TRBV10-3 to TRBJ2-1; D call uncertain. The sample here was peripheral blood, taken on day 0 of AZD1222 vaccination. The sequence derives from an adult in good health. CDR3 bases: TGTGCCATCAGCGCAGGTCGGTCACTCGATGAGCAGTTCTTC. Protein: CAISAGRSLDEQFF.